In this sample, the clone carrying this T cell receptor (beta chain) turned up once. The source of the sample is a study of blood T cell repertoires in COVID-19. V dropped 5 bases and J dropped 8; count of bases not matched to a gene: 13. The CDR3 is 16 amino acids. Per the germline V gene, CDR1 is LNHNV and CDR2 is YYDKDF (reference sequence). The table came from immunoSEQ multiplex PCR; TCRdb's copy has only in-frame clones and leaves some out. The sample has about 42,000 clones, roughly 89% seen once; the top ten hold less than 3%. The sequencing input was peripheral blood. The receptor comes from a man aged 45 to 65 with active COVID-19. V usage is TRBV15 and J usage is TRBJ1-4; 8 bases fit TRBD1. Here the CDR3 reads CATSGSRQGWEEKLFF. For the CDR3, the DNA is TGTGCCACCAGCGGTTCTCGACAGGGGTGGGAGGAAAAACTGTTTTTT.